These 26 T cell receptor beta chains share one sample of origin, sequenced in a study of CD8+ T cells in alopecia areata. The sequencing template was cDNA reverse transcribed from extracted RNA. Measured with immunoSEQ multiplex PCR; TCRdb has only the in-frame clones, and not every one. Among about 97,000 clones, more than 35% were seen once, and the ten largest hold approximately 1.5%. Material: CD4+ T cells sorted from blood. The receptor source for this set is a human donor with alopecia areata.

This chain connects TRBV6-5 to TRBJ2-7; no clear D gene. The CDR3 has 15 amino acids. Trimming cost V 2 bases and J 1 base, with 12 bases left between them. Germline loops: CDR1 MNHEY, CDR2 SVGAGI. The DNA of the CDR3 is TGTGCCAGCAGTTACAGGTTTGTCGGATCCTACGAGCAGTACTTC. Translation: CASSYRFVGSYEQYF.

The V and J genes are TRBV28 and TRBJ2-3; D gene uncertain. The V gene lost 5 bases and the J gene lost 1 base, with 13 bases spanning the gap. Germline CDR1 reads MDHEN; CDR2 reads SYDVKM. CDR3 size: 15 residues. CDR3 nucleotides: TGTGCCAGCAGTCCCGGGTCGCGCGGCACAGATACGCAGTATTTT. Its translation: CASSPGSRGTDTQYF.

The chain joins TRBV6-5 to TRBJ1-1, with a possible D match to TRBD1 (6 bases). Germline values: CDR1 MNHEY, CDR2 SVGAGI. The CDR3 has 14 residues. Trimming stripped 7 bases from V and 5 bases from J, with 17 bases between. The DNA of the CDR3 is TGTGCCAGCAATTTACAGGGAAGGAATACTGAAGCTTTCTTT. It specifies CASNLQGRNTEAFF.

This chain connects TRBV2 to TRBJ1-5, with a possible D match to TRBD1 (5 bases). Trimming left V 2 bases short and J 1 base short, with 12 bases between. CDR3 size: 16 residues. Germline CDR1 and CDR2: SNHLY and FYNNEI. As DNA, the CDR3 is TGTGCCAGCAGTGAACGGGGGGATAGAAGCAATCAGCCCCAGCATTTT. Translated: CASSERGDRSNQPQHF.

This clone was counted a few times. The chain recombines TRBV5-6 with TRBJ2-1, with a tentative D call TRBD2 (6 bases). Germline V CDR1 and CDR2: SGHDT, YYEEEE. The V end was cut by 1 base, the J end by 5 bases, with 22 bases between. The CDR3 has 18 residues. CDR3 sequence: CASSLTSRLIRTDNEQFF. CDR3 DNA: TGTGCCAGCAGCTTGACTAGCCGACTTATTCGAACTGACAATGAGCAGTTCTTC.

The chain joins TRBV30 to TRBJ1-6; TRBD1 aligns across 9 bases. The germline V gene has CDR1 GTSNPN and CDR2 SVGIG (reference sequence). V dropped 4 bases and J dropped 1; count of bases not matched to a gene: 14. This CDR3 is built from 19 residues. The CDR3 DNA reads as TGTGCCTGGACCACGCGGGGACAGGGCATTCGGTCCTATAATTCACCCCTCCACTTT. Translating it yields CAWTTRGQGIRSYNSPLHF. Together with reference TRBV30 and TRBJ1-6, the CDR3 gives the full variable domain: SQTIHQWPATLVQPVGSPLSLECTVEGTSNPNLYWYRQAAGRGLQLLFYSVGIGQISSEVPQNLSASRPQDRQFILSSKKLLLSDSGFYLCAWTTRGQGIRSYNSPLHFGNGTRLTVT.

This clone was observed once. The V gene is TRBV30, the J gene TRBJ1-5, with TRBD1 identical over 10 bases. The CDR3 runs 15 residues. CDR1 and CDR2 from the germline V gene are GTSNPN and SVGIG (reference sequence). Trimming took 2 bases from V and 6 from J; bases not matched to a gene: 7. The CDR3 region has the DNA TGTGCCTGGAGTTACCGGGACAGGGGATTTCAGCCCCAGCATTTT. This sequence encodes CAWSYRDRGFQPQHF.

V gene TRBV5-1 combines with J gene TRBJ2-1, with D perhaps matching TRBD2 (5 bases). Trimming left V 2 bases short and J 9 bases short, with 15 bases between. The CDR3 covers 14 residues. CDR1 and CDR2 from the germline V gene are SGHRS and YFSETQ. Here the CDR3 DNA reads TGCGCCAGCAGCTTAGGACGGTCCGCGGGTGAGCAGTTCTTC. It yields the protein CASSLGRSAGEQFF.

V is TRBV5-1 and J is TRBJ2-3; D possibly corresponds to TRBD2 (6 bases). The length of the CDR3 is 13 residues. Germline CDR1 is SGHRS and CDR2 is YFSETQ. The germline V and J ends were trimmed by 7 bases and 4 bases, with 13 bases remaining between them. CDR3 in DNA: TGCGCCAGCGCGCGGGATACCCCAGATACGCAGTATTTT. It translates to CASARDTPDTQYF.

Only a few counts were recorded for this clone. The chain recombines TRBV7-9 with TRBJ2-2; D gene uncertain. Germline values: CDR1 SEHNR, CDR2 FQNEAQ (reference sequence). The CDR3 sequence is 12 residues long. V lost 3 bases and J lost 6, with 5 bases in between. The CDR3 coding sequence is TGTGCCAGCAGCTTTGTACCCGGGGAGCTGTTTTTT. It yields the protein CASSFVPGELFF.

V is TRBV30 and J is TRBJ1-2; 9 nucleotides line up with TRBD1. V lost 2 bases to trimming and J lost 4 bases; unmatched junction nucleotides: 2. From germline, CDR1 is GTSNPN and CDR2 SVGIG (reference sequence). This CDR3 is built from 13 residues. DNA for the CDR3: TGTGCCTGGAGTCACAGGGGGCCCTATGGCTACACCTTC. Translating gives CAWSHRGPYGYTF.

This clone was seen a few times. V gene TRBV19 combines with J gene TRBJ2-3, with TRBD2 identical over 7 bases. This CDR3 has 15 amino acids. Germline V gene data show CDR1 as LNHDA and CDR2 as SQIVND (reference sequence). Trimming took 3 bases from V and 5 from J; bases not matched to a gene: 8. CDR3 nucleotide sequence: TGTGCCAGTAGTATCTTTCCTAGCGGCGAAGATACGCAGTATTTT. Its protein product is CASSIFPSGEDTQYF.

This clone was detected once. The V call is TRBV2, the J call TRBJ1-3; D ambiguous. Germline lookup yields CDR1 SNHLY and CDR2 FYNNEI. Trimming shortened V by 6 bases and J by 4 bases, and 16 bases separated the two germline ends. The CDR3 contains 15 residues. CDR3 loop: CASSRTYRGGNTIYF. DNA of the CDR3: TGTGCCAGCAGCCGAACCTACAGAGGCGGAAACACCATATATTTT.

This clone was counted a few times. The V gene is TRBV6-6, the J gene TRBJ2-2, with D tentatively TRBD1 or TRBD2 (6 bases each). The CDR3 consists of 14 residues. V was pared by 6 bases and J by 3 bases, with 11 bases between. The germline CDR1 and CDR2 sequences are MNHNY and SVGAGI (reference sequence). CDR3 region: CASRSRGDTGELFF. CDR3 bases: TGTGCCAGCAGATCAAGGGGGGACACCGGGGAGCTGTTTTTT.

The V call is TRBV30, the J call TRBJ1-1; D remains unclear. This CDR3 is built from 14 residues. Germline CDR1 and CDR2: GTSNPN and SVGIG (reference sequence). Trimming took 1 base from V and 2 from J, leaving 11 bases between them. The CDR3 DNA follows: TGTGCCTGGAGTGCCTCACTTGGTAACACTGAAGCTTTCTTT. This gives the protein CAWSASLGNTEAFF.

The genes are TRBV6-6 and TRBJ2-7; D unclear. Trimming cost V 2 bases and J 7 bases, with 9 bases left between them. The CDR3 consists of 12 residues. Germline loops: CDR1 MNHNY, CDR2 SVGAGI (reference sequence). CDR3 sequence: CASSYGMREQYF. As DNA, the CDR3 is TGTGCCAGCAGTTACGGGATGAGGGAGCAGTACTTC.

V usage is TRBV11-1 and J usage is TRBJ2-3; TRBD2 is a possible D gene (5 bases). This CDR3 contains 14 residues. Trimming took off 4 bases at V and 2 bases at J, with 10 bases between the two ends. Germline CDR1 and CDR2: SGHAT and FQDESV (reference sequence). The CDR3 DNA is TGTGCCAGCAGCTGGTCAGCGGACACAGATACGCAGTATTTT. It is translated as CASSWSADTDTQYF.

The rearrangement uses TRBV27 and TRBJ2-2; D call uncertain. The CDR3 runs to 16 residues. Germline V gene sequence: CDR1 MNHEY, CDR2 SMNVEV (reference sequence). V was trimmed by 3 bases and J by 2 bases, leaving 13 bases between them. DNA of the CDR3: TGTGCCAGCAGTTTTCGAGTTCAGGCAAACACCGGGGAGCTGTTTTTT. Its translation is CASSFRVQANTGELFF.

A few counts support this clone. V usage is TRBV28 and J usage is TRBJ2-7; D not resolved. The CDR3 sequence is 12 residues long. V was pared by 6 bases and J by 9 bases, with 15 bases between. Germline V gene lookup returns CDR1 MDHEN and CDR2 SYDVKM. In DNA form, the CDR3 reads TGTGCCAGCAGCCCCACTATCGGCTGGCAGTACTTC. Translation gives CASSPTIGWQYF. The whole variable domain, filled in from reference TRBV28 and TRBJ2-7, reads DVKVTQSSRYLVKRTGEKVFLECVQDMDHENMFWYRQDPGLGLRLIYFSYDVKMKEKGDIPEGYSVSREKKERFSLILESASTNQTSMYLCASSPTIGWQYFGPGTRLTVT.

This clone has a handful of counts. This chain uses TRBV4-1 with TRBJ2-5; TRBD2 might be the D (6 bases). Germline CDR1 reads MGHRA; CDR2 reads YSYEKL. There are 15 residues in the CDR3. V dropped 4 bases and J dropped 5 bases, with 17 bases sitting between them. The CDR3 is CASSRGLTGTETQYF. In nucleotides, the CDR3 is TGCGCCAGCAGCCGGGGACTGACCGGGACGGAGACCCAGTACTTC.

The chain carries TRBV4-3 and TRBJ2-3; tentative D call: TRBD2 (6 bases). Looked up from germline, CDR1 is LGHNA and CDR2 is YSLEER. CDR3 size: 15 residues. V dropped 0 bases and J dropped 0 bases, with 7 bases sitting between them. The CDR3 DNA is TGCGCCAGCAGCCAAGATGGGGGGAGCACAGATACGCAGTATTTT. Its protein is CASSQDGGSTDTQYF.

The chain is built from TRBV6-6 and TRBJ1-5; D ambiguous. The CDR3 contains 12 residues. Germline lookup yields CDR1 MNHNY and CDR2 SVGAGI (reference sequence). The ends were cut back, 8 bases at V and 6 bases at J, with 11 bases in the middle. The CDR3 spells CASLTVGQPQHF. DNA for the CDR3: TGTGCCAGCCTTACTGTGGGTCAGCCCCAGCATTTT.

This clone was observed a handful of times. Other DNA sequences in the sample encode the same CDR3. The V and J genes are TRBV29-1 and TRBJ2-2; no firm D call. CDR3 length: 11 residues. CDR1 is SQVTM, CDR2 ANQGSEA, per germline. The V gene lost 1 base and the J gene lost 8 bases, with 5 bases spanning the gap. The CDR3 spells CSVEVGGELFF. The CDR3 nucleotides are TGCAGCGTTGAAGTGGGAGGGGAGCTGTTTTTT.

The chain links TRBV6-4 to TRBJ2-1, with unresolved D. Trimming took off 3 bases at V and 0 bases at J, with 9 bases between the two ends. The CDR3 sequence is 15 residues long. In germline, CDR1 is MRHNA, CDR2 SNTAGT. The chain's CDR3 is CASSEHLSSYNEQFF. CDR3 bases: TGTGCCAGCAGTGAACACCTGAGCTCCTACAATGAGCAGTTCTTC.

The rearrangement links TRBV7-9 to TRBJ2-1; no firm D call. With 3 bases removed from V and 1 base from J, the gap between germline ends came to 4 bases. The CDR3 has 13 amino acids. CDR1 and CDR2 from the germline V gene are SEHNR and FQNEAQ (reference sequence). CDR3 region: CASSFLSYNEQFF. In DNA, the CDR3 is TGTGCCAGCAGCTTTTTGTCCTACAATGAGCAGTTCTTC. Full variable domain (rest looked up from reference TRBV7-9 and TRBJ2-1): DTGVSQNPRHKITKRGQNVTFRCDPISEHNRLYWYRQTLGQGPEFLTYFQNEAQLEKSRLLSDRFSAERPKGSFSTLEIQRTEQGDSAMYLCASSFLSYNEQFFGPGTRLTVL.

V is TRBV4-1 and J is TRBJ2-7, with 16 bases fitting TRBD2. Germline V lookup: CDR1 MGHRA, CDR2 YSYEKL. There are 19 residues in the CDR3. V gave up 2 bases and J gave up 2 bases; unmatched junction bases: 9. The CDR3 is CASSQTGLAGGPATYEQYF. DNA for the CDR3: TGCGCCAGCAGCCAAACGGGACTAGCGGGAGGGCCGGCTACCTACGAGCAGTACTTC.